The sequence of this T cell receptor (beta chain) was determined in a study of T cell repertoires in cytomegalovirus infection. Study-wide background: Carrying CMV and the relevant HLA type showed in public TCR beta signatures. The study's findings and limits: Dominating the ex vivo response were TCR beta clonotypes that were CMV-specific and HLA-C-restricted. Carriers of CMV and the relevant HLA type were discriminated by public TCR beta frequency.

There are many counts of this clonotype. Antigen: not known. Compared with germline, one end of the junction differs, possibly owing to a read error. The germline CDR1 and CDR2 sequences are MNHEY and SVGEGT. The CDR3 runs to 16 residues. TCRdb processed the reads anew with MiXCR; each CDR3 protein has one entry. Seen here are around 210,000 distinct CDR3 sequences, around 6.4% observed once, and the top ten hold more than 5.5%. The TCR sequence derives from a human donor in good health (CMV status not recorded). Some clones in this sample may be carry-over from other donors' samples. The specimen was PBMCs. This chain joins TRBV6-2 or TRBV6-3 and TRBJ1-5; tentative D call: TRBD1 (5 bases). CDR3 residues: CASNDYGADSNQPQHF. For the CDR3, the DNA is TGTGCCAGCAACGATTATGGGGCCGACAGCAACCAGCCCCAGCATTTT.